A single sample gave rise to the 25 T cell receptor beta chains below, sequenced in a study of blood T cell repertoires in COVID-19. Some clones are missing from TCRdb's copy, which holds only in-frame ones; the method was immunoSEQ multiplex PCR. The sample gives some 120,000 clones, more than 70% of which show up once; approximately 5% is in the top ten. What was sequenced was peripheral blood. All receptors come from a human donor in a cohort sampled during active COVID-19.

The CDR3 region is CASSQPRTGQNQPQHF. The CDR3 DNA is TGTGCCAGTAGCCAACCTCGGACAGGGCAGAATCAGCCCCAGCATTTT. V gene TRBV19 combines with J gene TRBJ1-5; 8 nucleotides align to TRBD1. Germline CDR1 and CDR2: LNHDA and SQIVND (reference sequence). The CDR3 consists of 16 residues. The V segment lost 6 bases and the J segment 4 bases; nucleotides outside the gene matches: 11. The full variable domain, in which reference TRBV19 and TRBJ1-5 provide the parts outside the CDR3, is DGGITQSPKYLFRKEGQNVTLSCEQNLNHDAMYWYRQDPGQGLRLIYYSQIVNDFQKGDIAEGYSVSREKKESFPLTVTSAQKNPTAFYLCASSQPRTGQNQPQHFGDGTRLSIL.

The chain links TRBV9 to TRBJ2-7; 7 bases map to TRBD2. CDR3 size: 16 residues. Germline CDR1 and CDR2: SGDLS and YYNGEE. The V segment lost 0 bases and the J segment 9 bases; nucleotides outside the gene matches: 15. The DNA of the CDR3 is TGTGCCAGCAGCGTAGGTGGGCTAGCGGAGCCGGCTGGGCAGTACTTC. The encoded protein is CASSVGGLAEPAGQYF.

J is TRBJ2-3 and V is TRBV10-3, with 11 bases aligning to TRBD2. With V trimmed by 8 bases and J by 6 bases, 22 bases remained unmatched. Germline V CDR1 and CDR2: ENHRY, SYGVKD. This CDR3 is 19 amino acids long. CDR3 sequence reads: CAIGGRVAGGLAGIDTQYF. CDR3 bases: TGTGCCATCGGTGGTCGGGTAGCGGGAGGGTTAGCAGGTATTGATACGCAGTATTTT.

The rearrangement joins TRBV28 to TRBJ1-1; the D is unclear. V dropped 2 bases and J dropped 1 base, with 2 bases sitting between them. The germline gives CDR1 MDHEN, CDR2 SYDVKM. The CDR3 has 12 amino acids. CDR3: CASSLQNTEAFF. In DNA, the CDR3 is TGTGCCAGCAGTTTACAGAACACTGAAGCTTTCTTT.

The V gene is TRBV4-1, the J gene TRBJ1-6; a possible D gene is TRBD1 (6 bases). There are 17 residues in the CDR3. V gave up 1 base and J gave up 5 bases, with 15 bases separating them. Germline V CDR1 and CDR2: MGHRA, YSYEKL. The CDR3 coding sequence is TGCGCCAGCAGCCAAGTCTCCGGGACACAGAATAATTCACCCCTCCACTTT. Translation gives CASSQVSGTQNNSPLHF.

This chain uses TRBV19 with TRBJ2-5; 7 bases match TRBD1. V shed 1 base and J 2 bases; nucleotides not matched to a gene: 10. CDR3 length: 17 residues. CDR1 is LNHDA, CDR2 SQIVND, per germline (reference sequence). In DNA form, the CDR3 reads TGTGCCAGTAGTATAGGGGGAAGACAGGGTATACAAGAGACCCAGTACTTC. Translating gives CASSIGGRQGIQETQYF.

The V gene is TRBV19, the J gene TRBJ2-7; TRBD1 matches at 7 bases. The CDR3 has 16 amino acids. V lost 4 bases to trimming and J lost 1 base; unmatched junction nucleotides: 10. Germline assignment: CDR1 LNHDA and CDR2 SQIVND (reference sequence). The CDR3 loop reads CASSTKGGLSSYEQYF. Written as DNA, the CDR3 is TGTGCCAGTAGTACTAAAGGGGGCCTGTCATCCTACGAGCAGTACTTC.

The CDR3 spells CATNQSSIAYEQYF. The CDR3 DNA reads as TGTGCCACCAACCAAAGCTCAATCGCCTACGAGCAGTACTTC. The chain has TRBV24-1 and TRBJ2-7, with D unclear. The CDR3 has 14 residues. Trimming took 8 bases from V and 2 from J, leaving 15 bases between them. Germline-derived CDR1 and CDR2 are KGHDR and SFDVKD.

V usage is TRBV2 and J usage is TRBJ1-5; a possible D gene is TRBD1 (6 bases). Germline-derived CDR1 and CDR2 are SNHLY and FYNNEI. The V end lost 2 bases, the J end lost 4 bases, and 15 bases lay between the germline ends. The CDR3 is 16 residues long. The CDR3 sequence: CASSETGYYGNQPQHF. The CDR3 region has the DNA TGTGCCAGCAGTGAAACAGGGTATTACGGTAATCAGCCCCAGCATTTT.

The genes are TRBV9 and TRBJ1-5; TRBD1 is a possible D gene (5 bases). Trimming cost V 3 bases and J 11 bases, with 15 bases left between them. The CDR3 runs to 13 residues. Germline-derived CDR1 and CDR2 are SGDLS and YYNGEE. The CDR3 DNA follows: TGTGCCAGCAGCGCAGACGGCGCAGGGTCCCAGCATTTT. As protein: CASSADGAGSQHF.

The rearrangement links TRBV28 to TRBJ1-5; TRBD1 agrees at 9 bases. The CDR3 runs 13 residues. Unmatched junction bases numbered 8, after V lost 8 bases and J lost 9 bases. Germline V gene sequence: CDR1 MDHEN, CDR2 SYDVKM. CDR3 protein: CASERTQGAPQHF. The CDR3 coding sequence is TGTGCCAGCGAGAGGACACAGGGGGCGCCCCAGCATTTT.

The chain carries TRBV30 and TRBJ1-1; 7 bases match TRBD1. The CDR3 extends over 13 amino acids. J was trimmed by 1 base and V by 4 bases; bases with no gene match: 3. Per the germline V gene, CDR1 is GTSNPN and CDR2 is SVGIG (reference sequence). DNA of the CDR3: TGTGCCTGGATAACAGGGGAGAACACTGAAGCTTTCTTT. As protein: CAWITGENTEAFF.

The rearrangement uses TRBV24-1 and TRBJ2-3; D possibly corresponds to TRBD1 (6 bases). The V end was cut by 4 bases, the J end by 6 bases, with 16 bases between. Germline CDR1 reads KGHDR; CDR2 reads SFDVKD. The CDR3 is made up of 15 amino acids. The CDR3 is CATSETGSAVDTQYF. The CDR3, as DNA: TGTGCCACCAGTGAAACAGGGTCGGCTGTGGATACGCAGTATTTT.

The V gene is TRBV7-9, the J gene TRBJ1-2, with a tentative D call TRBD1 (6 bases). The germline V gene has CDR1 SEHNR and CDR2 FQNEAQ (reference sequence). V shed 3 bases and J shed 2 bases, with 13 bases lying between them. CDR3 length: 15 residues. The CDR3 coding sequence is TGTGCCAGCAGCTTCTATGACAGGCCGAACTATGGCTACACCTTC. It yields the protein CASSFYDRPNYGYTF. Complete variable domain (other parts from reference TRBV7-9 and TRBJ1-2): DTGVSQNPRHKITKRGQNVTFRCDPISEHNRLYWYRQTLGQGPEFLTYFQNEAQLEKSRLLSDRFSAERPKGSFSTLEIQRTEQGDSAMYLCASSFYDRPNYGYTFGSGTRLTVV.

The chain carries TRBV11-3 and TRBJ2-7; D perhaps matches TRBD2 (6 bases). Trimming left V 2 bases short and J 0 bases short, with 23 bases between. The CDR3 sequence is 19 residues long. CDR1 and CDR2 (germline): SGHNT, YENEEA. The CDR3 here is CASSLRKWDCKLRSYEQYF. Here the CDR3 DNA reads TGTGCCAGCAGCTTACGGAAATGGGACTGTAAACTACGCTCCTACGAGCAGTACTTC.

This clone was found once. The genes are TRBV7-2 and TRBJ2-4, with TRBD2 matching over 12 bases. The germline gives CDR1 SGHTA, CDR2 FQGNSA. V lost 0 bases, J lost 7 bases, and 4 bases stayed unmatched. The CDR3 has 16 residues. Here the CDR3 DNA reads TGTGCCAGCAGCTTAGCTTCTAGCGGGAGGGCCAACATTCAGTACTTC. Protein product: CASSLASSGRANIQYF.

This clone came up once. This chain connects TRBV19 to TRBJ1-3; D unclear. This CDR3 spans 15 amino acids. Looked up from germline, CDR1 is LNHDA and CDR2 is SQIVND (reference sequence). V lost 4 bases and J lost 4, with 14 bases in between. CDR3 loop: CASSTRQESGNTIYF. In DNA form, the CDR3 reads TGTGCCAGTAGTACCAGGCAGGAATCGGGAAACACCATATATTTT.

The chain joins TRBV18 to TRBJ2-1; 10 nucleotides match TRBD2. The length of the CDR3 is 18 residues. The junction had 7 bases not matched to a gene; V was cut back by 2 bases and J by 0 bases. Germline CDR1 and CDR2: KGHSH and LQKENI. In nucleotides, the CDR3 is TGTGCCAGCTCACCAATACGCGCTAGCGGGAGCTCCTACAATGAGCAGTTCTTC. Residues: CASSPIRASGSSYNEQFF.

V is TRBV7-9 and J is TRBJ2-7, with no clear D. The germline V and J ends were trimmed by 1 base and 3 bases, with 13 bases remaining between them. The CDR3 extends over 15 amino acids. Germline V lookup: CDR1 SEHNR, CDR2 FQNEAQ (reference sequence). CDR3 sequence (DNA): TGTGCCAGCAGCTTAGAGCCAGGCCTAAGCTACGAGCAGTACTTC. Its translation: CASSLEPGLSYEQYF.

This clone was found once. The chain is built from TRBV19 and TRBJ2-1; tentative D call: TRBD2 (7 bases). Trimming left V 3 bases short and J 6 bases short, with 18 bases between. The CDR3 loop spans 16 amino acids. Germline V lookup: CDR1 LNHDA, CDR2 SQIVND (reference sequence). The CDR3 region has the DNA TGTGCCAGTAGTATGAGCGGCGGGAGAGGGGGCAATGAGCAGTTCTTC. Its protein is CASSMSGGRGGNEQFF.

The chain employs TRBV12-5 and TRBJ2-2; D might be TRBD1 (6 bases). Germline V gene data show CDR1 as LGHNT and CDR2 as FRNRAP. Between the trimmed V and J ends, which lost 5 bases and 4 bases, there was a span of 17 bases. The CDR3 runs 16 residues. The CDR3 DNA follows: TGTGCTAGTGGTGACTCTGGGGGCGCGGGCACCGGGGAGCTGTTTTTT. It specifies CASGDSGGAGTGELFF.

This chain joins TRBV30 and TRBJ2-7, with 8 bases lining up with TRBD1. There are 12 residues in the CDR3. Germline trimming cut 1 base from V and 6 bases from J; bases unmatched to any gene: 2. Germline V lookup: CDR1 GTSNPN, CDR2 SVGIG (reference sequence). The CDR3 DNA reads as TGTGCCTGGAGTGCTACAGGGGGCGAGCAGTACTTC. Translated: CAWSATGGEQYF.

This clone was observed once. The J gene is TRBJ1-1, the V gene TRBV7-9, with 9 bases fitting TRBD1. The CDR3 runs to 17 residues. CDR1 and CDR2 from the germline V gene are SEHNR and FQNEAQ (reference sequence). V was clipped by 1 base and J by 1 base; unmatched bases: 7. CDR3 region: CASSLVGGQGGNTEAFF. The DNA of the CDR3 is TGTGCCAGCAGCTTAGTTGGGGGACAGGGCGGGAACACTGAAGCTTTCTTT.

The chain employs TRBV27 and TRBJ1-2; the match to TRBD1 covers 7 bases. Trimming removed 3 bases from V and 9 bases from J; junction bases left unmatched: 7. This CDR3 spans 13 amino acids. The germline V gene has CDR1 MNHEY and CDR2 SMNVEV (reference sequence). CDR3 residues: CASSFWDSSRYTF. In DNA form, the CDR3 reads TGTGCCAGCAGTTTTTGGGACAGTTCCCGCTACACCTTC.

J is TRBJ1-1 and V is TRBV6-5; 8 bases align to TRBD1. The CDR3 runs to 15 residues. Germline V lookup: CDR1 MNHEY, CDR2 SVGAGI. V lost 6 bases and J lost 5; bases outside the gene matches: 11. CDR3 in amino acids: CASRPSGGRWTEAFF. In DNA form, the CDR3 reads TGTGCCAGCAGACCCTCAGGGGGCAGATGGACTGAAGCTTTCTTT.